A selection of T cell receptor beta chains follows, all from one sample in a study of blood T cell repertoires in COVID-19. TCRdb keeps only in-frame clones here, not all; method: immunoSEQ multiplex PCR. The table has over 150,000 clones, roughly nine tenths seen once; the top ten hold 1.5% to 2%. The sample consisted of peripheral blood. These receptors all stem from a man younger than 35 who had recovered from COVID-19. Both conserved end residues are part of each CDR3. The D gene is left open where the match is weak. Size values are once, few and many counts, or a class for expanded clones, and some rows have none.

CDR3 length,clone size,D gene,J gene,V gene,CDR3 protein,CDR3 DNA
12,once,.,TRBJ2-7,TRBV2,CASSLTSYEQYF,TGTGCCAGCAGCCTAACGTCCTACGAGCAGTACTTC
15,.,.,TRBJ1-1,TRBV7-8,CASSLGKGGYTEAFF,TGTGCCAGCAGCCTAGGGAAAGGCGGGTACACTGAAGCTTTCTTT
15,.,.,TRBJ2-1,TRBV6-6,CASSYGPGSYNEQFF,TGTGCCAGCAGTTACGGCCCGGGCTCCTACAATGAGCAGTTCTTC
12,.,.,TRBJ2-1,TRBV6-5,CASSLNFNEQFF,TGTGCCAGCAGTCTAAATTTCAATGAGCAGTTCTTC
12,.,.,TRBJ1-2,TRBV29-1,CSVLRTDYGYTF,TGCAGCGTCCTCCGGACAGACTATGGCTACACCTTC
13,.,TRBD1,TRBJ1-4,TRBV28,CASRGTANEKLFF,TGTGCCAGCCGAGGGACAGCAAATGAAAAACTGTTTTTT
14,.,.,TRBJ2-3,TRBV7-2,CASTQGGPVDTQYF,TGTGCCAGCACCCAAGGAGGGCCTGTGGATACGCAGTATTTT
14,.,.,TRBJ1-3,TRBV10-3,CAIWEQGSGNTIYF,TGTGCCATCTGGGAACAGGGTTCTGGAAACACCATATATTTT
14,.,TRBD2,TRBJ2-1,TRBV29-1,CSVVSGISYNEQFF,TGCAGCGTTGTGAGCGGGATCTCCTACAATGAGCAGTTCTTC
14,.,.,TRBJ1-1,TRBV29-1,CSVATPTGDTEAFF,TGCAGCGTTGCGACACCCACCGGGGACACTGAAGCTTTCTTT
17,.,TRBD2,TRBJ2-3,TRBV7-8,CASSLAATSGGTDTQYF,TGTGCCAGCAGCTTAGCGGCAACTAGCGGGGGCACAGATACGCAGTATTTT
14,.,.,TRBJ2-5,TRBV15,CATSKRAGQETQYF,TGTGCCACCAGCAAAAGAGCGGGCCAAGAGACCCAGTACTTC
13,few,.,TRBJ1-2,TRBV2,CASSADSNYGYTF,TGTGCCAGCAGTGCGGACAGCAACTATGGCTACACCTTC
15,.,TRBD2,TRBJ2-4,TRBV19,CASSIEAGIKNIQYF,TGTGCCAGTAGTATCGAAGCGGGGATTAAAAACATTCAGTACTTC
15,.,TRBD2,TRBJ2-7,TRBV29-1,CSVLPRAGGPNEQYF,TGCAGCGTCCTCCCCCGGGCGGGAGGGCCCAACGAGCAGTACTTC
11,.,.,TRBJ1-1,TRBV29-1,CSVWGGTEAFF,TGCAGCGTTTGGGGGGGCACTGAAGCTTTCTTT
14,.,TRBD1,TRBJ1-3,TRBV12-5,CASGQDRVGNTIYF,TGTGCTAGTGGCCAAGACAGGGTTGGAAACACCATATATTTT
14,.,.,TRBJ2-3,TRBV5-1,CASSLGGPTDTQYF,TGCGCCAGCAGCTTGGGGGGGCCCACAGATACGCAGTATTTT
13,.,.,TRBJ1-2,TRBV3-1/TRBV3-2,CASSQDQGYGYTF,TGTGCCAGCAGCCAAGACCAGGGCTATGGCTACACCTTC
17,.,TRBD2,TRBJ2-1,TRBV7-9,CASSFVGTSGLKDEQFF,TGTGCCAGCAGCTTTGTTGGGACTAGCGGACTAAAGGATGAGCAGTTCTTC
16,few,.,TRBJ1-2,TRBV4-3,CASSQDRNRISYGYTF,TGCGCCAGCAGCCAAGATCGGAACAGAATATCCTATGGCTACACCTTC
14,once,.,TRBJ2-7,TRBV9,CASSKQGGQNEQYF,TGTGCCAGCAGCAAACAGGGCGGGCAAAACGAGCAGTACTTC
17,once,.,TRBJ2-7,TRBV11-2,CASSREGAGLESYEQYF,TGTGCCAGCAGTCGGGAGGGGGCAGGGCTGGAATCCTACGAGCAGTACTTC
13,.,.,TRBJ2-3,TRBV12-3/TRBV12-4,CASRDTAGDTQYF,TGTGCCAGCAGAGACACAGCGGGAGATACGCAGTATTTT
14,.,TRBD1,TRBJ1-2,TRBV5-1,CASSWTGTDYGYTF,TGCGCCAGCAGCTGGACCGGGACAGACTATGGCTACACCTTC
13,.,.,TRBJ1-2,TRBV12-3/TRBV12-4,CASSLAGRAGYTF,TGTGCCAGCAGCCTCGCGGGGCGGGCTGGCTACACCTTC
13,.,TRBD2,TRBJ2-1,TRBV3-1/TRBV3-2,CASWASGSHEQFF,TGTGCCAGCTGGGCTAGCGGGAGCCATGAGCAGTTCTTC
16,many,.,TRBJ1-6,TRBV27,CASSLSGRGYNSPLHF,TGTGCCAGCAGTTTATCGGGGCGGGGATATAATTCACCCCTCCACTTT
16,once,TRBD1,TRBJ1-5,TRBV18,CASSPQGAISNQPQHF,TGTGCCAGCTCGCCACAGGGGGCCATTAGCAATCAGCCCCAGCATTTT
13,few,.,TRBJ1-2,TRBV10-2,CASSPGEGYGYTF,TGCGCCAGCAGTCCAGGGGAGGGCTATGGCTACACCTTC
16,.,TRBD2,TRBJ2-1,TRBV4-1,CASSQVLAGSSNEQFF,TGCGCCAGCAGCCAGGTACTAGCGGGGAGCTCCAATGAGCAGTTCTTC
14,.,.,TRBJ2-1,TRBV25-1,CASSGLQNYNEQFF,TGTGCCAGCAGTGGGTTACAGAATTACAATGAGCAGTTCTTC
16,.,.,TRBJ2-7,TRBV5-4,CASSPVGRGGSYEQYF,TGTGCCAGCAGCCCCGTAGGCCGGGGAGGATCCTACGAGCAGTACTTC
14,.,.,TRBJ1-6,TRBV4-1,CASSLWQGNSPLHF,TGCGCCAGCAGCCTATGGCAGGGTAATTCACCCCTCCACTTT
14,.,.,TRBJ1-2,TRBV19,CASSLKTVNYGYTF,TGTGCCAGTAGTCTAAAGACAGTGAACTATGGCTACACCTTC
14,.,TRBD1,TRBJ1-1,TRBV5-1,CASSLGGQGVEAFF,TGCGCCAGCAGCTTGGGAGGACAGGGGGTTGAAGCTTTCTTT
20,.,TRBD2,TRBJ2-4,TRBV28,CASSFYSSGREGRAKNIQYF,TGTGCCAGCAGTTTCTACTCGAGCGGGAGAGAGGGGAGGGCCAAAAACATTCAGTACTTC
16,.,.,TRBJ2-7,TRBV24-1,CATSDPTTTGVGEQYF,TGTGCCACCAGTGATCCTACAACTACGGGAGTGGGCGAGCAGTACTTC
14,.,TRBD1,TRBJ2-7,TRBV18,CASSPGQGPYEQYF,TGTGCCAGCTCACCCGGACAGGGTCCCTACGAGCAGTACTTC
13,.,.,TRBJ2-7,TRBV4-3,CASSPRGVDEQYF,TGCGCTAGCAGCCCCAGAGGAGTTGACGAGCAGTACTTC
16,.,.,TRBJ2-1,TRBV7-2,CASSPGPGQNYNEQFF,TGTGCCAGCAGCCCGGGTCCTGGACAGAACTACAATGAGCAGTTCTTC
13,.,.,TRBJ1-1,TRBV6-5,CASSPTGNTEAFF,TGTGCCAGCAGTCCAACAGGGAACACTGAAGCTTTCTTT
14,.,.,TRBJ2-4,TRBV5-4,CASSFSGSKNIQYF,TGTGCCAGCAGCTTCTCGGGATCCAAAAACATTCAGTACTTC
13,.,.,TRBJ1-2,TRBV10-3,CAISERQGHGYTF,TGTGCCATCAGTGAGCGTCAGGGCCATGGCTACACCTTC
15,once,.,TRBJ2-7,TRBV27,CASSLYGRPLYEQYF,TGTGCCAGCAGTTTATACGGCAGGCCCCTTTACGAGCAGTACTTC
14,.,.,TRBJ1-3,TRBV6-6,CASSLKSSGNTIYF,TGTGCCAGCAGCCTCAAGAGCTCTGGAAACACCATATATTTT
13,.,.,TRBJ2-2,TRBV4-1,CASSLLTTGELFF,TGCGCCAGCAGCCTGCTAACCACCGGGGAGCTGTTTTTT
18,.,TRBD2,TRBJ2-5,TRBV19,CASSIGLAGGSVGETQYF,TGTGCCAGTAGTATCGGACTAGCGGGAGGGAGTGTTGGAGAGACCCAGTACTTC
14,.,TRBD1,TRBJ1-1,TRBV6-5,CASSQTGVSTEAFF,TGTGCCAGCAGTCAGACAGGGGTTAGCACTGAAGCTTTCTTT
14,.,.,TRBJ2-7,TRBV28,CASSHHQRRYEQYF,TGTGCCAGCAGCCACCATCAGCGTCGGTACGAGCAGTACTTC
17,.,.,TRBJ2-7,TRBV21-1,CASSKPRTSGSSFEQYF,TGTGCCAGCAGCAAGCCTCGGACTAGCGGGAGTAGTTTCGAGCAGTACTTC
16,.,.,TRBJ1-3,TRBV3-1/TRBV3-2,CASSQIYRSSGNTIYF,TGTGCCAGCAGCCAAATATACAGGAGCTCTGGAAACACCATATATTTT
15,.,TRBD2,TRBJ2-1,TRBV19,CASSIIAGSYNEQFF,TGTGCCAGTAGTATCATAGCGGGATCTTACAATGAGCAGTTCTTC
15,.,.,TRBJ2-5,TRBV19,CASKTGQAGRETQYF,TGTGCCAGTAAGACAGGGCAGGCGGGAAGAGAGACCCAGTACTTC
16,.,TRBD1,TRBJ1-2,TRBV6-5,CASSYQPRQGAYGYTF,TGTGCCAGCAGTTACCAGCCCCGACAGGGAGCCTATGGCTACACCTTC